This TCR beta chain was retrieved from a study of T cell responses to AZD1222 COVID-19 vaccine. Details on this clone: Its specificity is unknown.

The length of the CDR3 is 12 residues. V gave up 6 bases and J gave up 4 bases, with 7 bases separating them. Here immunoSEQ multiplex PCR was the method, and the copy in TCRdb shows in-frame clones only, minus some. The sample lists 150,000 to 200,000 clones, about nine tenths seen once, with approximately 2.5% in the top ten. Broader study findings: The donor group comprised mostly white British people and more females; the analysis possibly underestimated clonal diversity.

The rearrangement joins TRBV12-3 or TRBV12-4 to TRBJ1-5; D ambiguous. This clonotype was obtained from an adult in good health. Here the sequenced sample was peripheral blood, taken on day 0 of AZD1222 vaccination. This CDR3 is CASRGRNQPQHF. CDR3 DNA: TGTGCCAGCAGGGGTCGGAATCAGCCCCAGCATTTT.